This T cell receptor (beta chain) appears in the sequencing data of a study of molecular identifiers for immune sequencing clone quantification. Preparation methods for the bulk TCR libraries were those previously described, with listed TCR primers. TCRdb itself ran the PCR reads through MiXCR, one entry per CDR3 protein. The table has around 460,000 distinct CDR3 sequences, 20% to 25% seen once. This clonotype was counted many times. The CDR3 totals 15 residues. CDR1 and CDR2 from the germline V gene are SGDLS and YYNGEE. Trimming cost V 4 bases and J 0 bases, with 12 bases left between them. Naive CD8 T cells were sorted as CD8+CD4-CCR7+CD45RA+.

Input material: naive CD8+ T cells from blood, with Jurkat cell RNA spiked in. Stated subset: FACS-sorted CD8+CD4-CCR7+CD45RA+ naive T cells. The chain couples TRBV9 to TRBJ2-3, with D perhaps assigned TRBD1 or TRBD2 (6 bases each). The TCR sequence derives from a human donor in good health. Some libraries in this study had Jurkat cell RNA spiked in. The CDR3 DNA reads TGTGCCAGCAGCCGAGGGGGGACTAGCACAGATACGCAGTATTTT. Translating gives CASSRGGTSTDTQYF. Supplemented by reference TRBV9 and TRBJ2-3, the full variable domain reads DSGVTQTPKHLITATGQRVTLRCSPRSGDLSVYWYQQSLDQGLQFLIQYYNGEERAKGNILERFSAQQFPDLHSELNLSSLELGDSALYFCASSRGGTSTDTQYFGPGTRLTVL.